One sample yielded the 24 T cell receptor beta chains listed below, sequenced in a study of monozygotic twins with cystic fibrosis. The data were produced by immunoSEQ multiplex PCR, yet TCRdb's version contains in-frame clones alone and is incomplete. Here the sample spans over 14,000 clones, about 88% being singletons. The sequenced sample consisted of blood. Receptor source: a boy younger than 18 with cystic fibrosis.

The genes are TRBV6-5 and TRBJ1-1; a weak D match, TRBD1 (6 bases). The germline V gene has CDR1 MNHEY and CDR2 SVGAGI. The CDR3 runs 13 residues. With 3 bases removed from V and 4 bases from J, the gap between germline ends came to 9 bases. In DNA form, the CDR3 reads TGTGCCAGCAGTTATGAGGGGGGCACTGAAGCTTTCTTT. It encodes CASSYEGGTEAFF.

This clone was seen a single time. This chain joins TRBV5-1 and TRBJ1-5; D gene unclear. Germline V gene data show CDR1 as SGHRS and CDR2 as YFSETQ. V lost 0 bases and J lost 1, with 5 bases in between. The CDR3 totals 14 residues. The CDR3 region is CASSLDSSNQPQHF. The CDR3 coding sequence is TGCGCCAGCAGCTTGGACAGCAGCAATCAGCCCCAGCATTTT.

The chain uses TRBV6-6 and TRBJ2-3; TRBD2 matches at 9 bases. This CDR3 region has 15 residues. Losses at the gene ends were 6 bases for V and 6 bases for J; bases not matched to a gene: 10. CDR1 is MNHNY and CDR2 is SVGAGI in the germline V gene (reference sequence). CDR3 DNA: TGTGCCAGCAGCATTCGTAGCGGGAGTGACGATACGCAGTATTTT. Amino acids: CASSIRSGSDDTQYF.

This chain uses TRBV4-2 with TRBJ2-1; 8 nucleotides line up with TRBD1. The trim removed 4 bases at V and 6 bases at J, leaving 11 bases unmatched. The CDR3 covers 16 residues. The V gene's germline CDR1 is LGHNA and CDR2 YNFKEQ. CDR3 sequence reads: CASSPEDRALGNEQFF. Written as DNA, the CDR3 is TGTGCCAGCAGCCCGGAGGACAGGGCCTTGGGCAATGAGCAGTTCTTC.

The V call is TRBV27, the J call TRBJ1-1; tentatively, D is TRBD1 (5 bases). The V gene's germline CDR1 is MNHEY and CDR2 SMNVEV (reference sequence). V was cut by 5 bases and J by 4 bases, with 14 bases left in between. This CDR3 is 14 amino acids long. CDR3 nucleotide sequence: TGTGCCAGCAGTATCGTCCCAGGGAGCACTGAAGCTTTCTTT. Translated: CASSIVPGSTEAFF.

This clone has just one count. The CDR3 is CASSQDYFIGRGGNQPQHF. The CDR3 nucleotides are TGCGCCAGCAGCCAAGATTATTTCATTGGCAGGGGAGGCAATCAGCCCCAGCATTTT. V and J are TRBV4-1 and TRBJ1-5; D is possibly TRBD1 (6 bases). The V end lost 0 bases, the J end lost 2 bases, and 20 bases lay between the germline ends. CDR1 is MGHRA, CDR2 YSYEKL, per germline. The CDR3 runs to 19 residues.

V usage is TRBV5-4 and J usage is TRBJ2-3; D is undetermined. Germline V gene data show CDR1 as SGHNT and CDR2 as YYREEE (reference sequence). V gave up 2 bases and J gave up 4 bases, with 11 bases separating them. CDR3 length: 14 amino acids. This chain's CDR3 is CASSLVAAPDTQYF. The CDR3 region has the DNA TGTGCCAGCAGCTTAGTGGCGGCCCCAGATACGCAGTATTTT.

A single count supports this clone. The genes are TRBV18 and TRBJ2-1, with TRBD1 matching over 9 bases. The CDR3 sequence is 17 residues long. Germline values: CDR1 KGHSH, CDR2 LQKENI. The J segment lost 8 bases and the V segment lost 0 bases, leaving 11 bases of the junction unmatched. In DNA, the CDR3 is TGTGCCAGCTCACCACCGAGGGACAGGGAACACGGATATGAGCAGTTCTTC. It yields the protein CASSPPRDREHGYEQFF.

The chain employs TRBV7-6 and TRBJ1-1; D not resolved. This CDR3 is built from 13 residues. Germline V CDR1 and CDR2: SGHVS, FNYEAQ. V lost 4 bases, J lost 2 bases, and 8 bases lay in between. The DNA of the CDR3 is TGTGCCAGCAGCTCGAACAGCAACACTGAAGCTTTCTTT. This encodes CASSSNSNTEAFF.

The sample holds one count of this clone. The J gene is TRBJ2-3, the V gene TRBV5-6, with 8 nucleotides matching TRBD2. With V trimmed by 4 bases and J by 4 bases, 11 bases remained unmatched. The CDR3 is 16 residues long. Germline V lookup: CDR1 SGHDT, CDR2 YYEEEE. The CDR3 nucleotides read TGTGCCAGCAGCCCCGGACTAGCCGGGATTGCAGATACGCAGTATTTT. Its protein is CASSPGLAGIADTQYF.

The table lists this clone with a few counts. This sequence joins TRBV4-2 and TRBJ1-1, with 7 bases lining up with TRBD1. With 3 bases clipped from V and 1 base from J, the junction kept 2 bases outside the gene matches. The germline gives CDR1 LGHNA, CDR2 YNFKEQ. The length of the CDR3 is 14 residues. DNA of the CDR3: TGTGCCAGCAGCCACGGGACAGAGAACACTGAAGCTTTCTTT. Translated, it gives CASSHGTENTEAFF.

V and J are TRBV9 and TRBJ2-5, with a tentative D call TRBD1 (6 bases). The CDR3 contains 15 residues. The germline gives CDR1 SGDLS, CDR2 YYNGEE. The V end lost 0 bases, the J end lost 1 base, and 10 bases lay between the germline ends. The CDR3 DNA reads TGTGCCAGCAGCGTAGGAGGGGGACCCCAAGAGACCCAGTACTTC. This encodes CASSVGGGPQETQYF.

CDR3 protein: CASSEARGPLNTEAFF. In DNA, the CDR3 is TGTGCCAGCAGCGAAGCAAGGGGCCCCTTGAACACTGAAGCTTTCTTT. The rearrangement links TRBV7-9 to TRBJ1-1, with D perhaps matching TRBD1 (5 bases). V lost 5 bases, J lost 0 bases, and 16 bases lay in between. Germline-derived CDR1 and CDR2 are SEHNR and FQNEAQ (reference sequence). CDR3 length: 16 amino acids.

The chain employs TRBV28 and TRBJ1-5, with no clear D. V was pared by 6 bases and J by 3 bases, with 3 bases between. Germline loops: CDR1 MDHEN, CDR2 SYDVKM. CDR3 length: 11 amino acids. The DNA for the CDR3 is TGTGCCAGCAGCAACAATCAGCCCCAGCATTTT. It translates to CASSNNQPQHF.

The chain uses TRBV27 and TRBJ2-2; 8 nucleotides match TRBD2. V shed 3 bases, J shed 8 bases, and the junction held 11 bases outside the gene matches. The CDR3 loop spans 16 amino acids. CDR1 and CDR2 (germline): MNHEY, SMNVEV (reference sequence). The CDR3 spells CASSFTAGAPAGELFF. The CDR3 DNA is TGTGCCAGCAGTTTCACAGCGGGGGCCCCGGCTGGGGAGCTGTTTTTT.

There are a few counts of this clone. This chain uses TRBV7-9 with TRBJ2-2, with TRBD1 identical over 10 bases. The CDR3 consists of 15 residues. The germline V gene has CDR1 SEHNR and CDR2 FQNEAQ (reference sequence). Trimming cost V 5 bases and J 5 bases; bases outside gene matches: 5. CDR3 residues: CASSRGTGVTGELFF. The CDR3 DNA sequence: TGTGCCAGCAGCCGCGGGACAGGGGTGACCGGGGAGCTGTTTTTT.

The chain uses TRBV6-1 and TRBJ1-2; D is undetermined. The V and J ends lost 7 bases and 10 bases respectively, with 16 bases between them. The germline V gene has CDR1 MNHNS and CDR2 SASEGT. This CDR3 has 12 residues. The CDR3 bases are TGTGCCAGCACTCCTGGGTACAGAGACTACACCTTC. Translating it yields CASTPGYRDYTF.

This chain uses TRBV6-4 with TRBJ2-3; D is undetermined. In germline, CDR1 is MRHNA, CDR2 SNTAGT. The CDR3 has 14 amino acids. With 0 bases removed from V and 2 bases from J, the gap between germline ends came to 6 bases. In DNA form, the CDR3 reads TGTGCCAGCAGTGACTCACAAGCCACAGATACGCAGTATTTT. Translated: CASSDSQATDTQYF.

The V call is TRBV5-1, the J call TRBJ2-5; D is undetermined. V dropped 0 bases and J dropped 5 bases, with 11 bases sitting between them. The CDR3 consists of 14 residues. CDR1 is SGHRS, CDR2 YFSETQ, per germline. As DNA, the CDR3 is TGCGCCAGCAGCTTGGCCCACCTCACGGAGACCCAGTACTTC. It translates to CASSLAHLTETQYF.

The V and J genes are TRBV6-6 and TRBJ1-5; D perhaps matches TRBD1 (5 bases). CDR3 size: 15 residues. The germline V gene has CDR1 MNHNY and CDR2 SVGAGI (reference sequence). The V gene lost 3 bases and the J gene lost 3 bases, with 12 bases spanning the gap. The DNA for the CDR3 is TGTGCCAGCAGTTATGGGGGTTGGGACAATCAGCCCCAGCATTTT. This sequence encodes CASSYGGWDNQPQHF.

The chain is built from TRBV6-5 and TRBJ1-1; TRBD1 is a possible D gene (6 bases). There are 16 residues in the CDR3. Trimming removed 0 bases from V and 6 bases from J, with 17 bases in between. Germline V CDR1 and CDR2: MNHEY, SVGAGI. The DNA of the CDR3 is TGTGCCAGCAGTTACTCGGGGGGGCGATTTCTCCCTGAAGCTTTCTTT. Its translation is CASSYSGGRFLPEAFF.

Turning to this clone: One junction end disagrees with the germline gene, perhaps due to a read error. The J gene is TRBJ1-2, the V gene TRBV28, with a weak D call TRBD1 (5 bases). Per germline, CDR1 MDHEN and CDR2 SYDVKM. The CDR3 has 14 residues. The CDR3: CASRLWGSNYGYTF. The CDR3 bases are TGTGCCAGCAGGTTATGGGGCAGCAACTATGGCTACACCTTC.

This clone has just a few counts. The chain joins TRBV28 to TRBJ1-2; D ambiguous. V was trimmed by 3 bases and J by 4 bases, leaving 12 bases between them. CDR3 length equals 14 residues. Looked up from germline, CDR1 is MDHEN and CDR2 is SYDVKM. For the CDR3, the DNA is TGTGCCAGCAGTTTGCCAGCCCTAACCTATGGCTACACCTTC. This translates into CASSLPALTYGYTF.

Written as DNA, the CDR3 is TGTGCCAGCAGTTTCGGGTGGGGGCTCTACGAGCAGTACTTC. Encoded protein: CASSFGWGLYEQYF. The chain links TRBV27 to TRBJ2-7, with D possibly TRBD1 on 6 matching bases. The CDR3 covers 14 residues. Germline V gives CDR1 MNHEY, CDR2 SMNVEV (reference sequence). The germline V and J ends were trimmed by 3 bases and 3 bases, with 12 bases remaining between them.